These 15 T cell receptor beta chains came from one sample sequenced in a study of T cell responses to AZD1222 COVID-19 vaccine. The method was immunoSEQ multiplex PCR; TCRdb's version includes in-frame clones alone and lacks a portion of them. The table has more than 110,000 clones, around 90% seen once. Sequences were derived from peripheral blood, sampled on day 0 of AZD1222 vaccination. These receptors were taken from an adult in good health.

This chain uses TRBV6-2 or TRBV6-3 with TRBJ1-1; D call uncertain. Germline V gene data show CDR1 as MNHEY and CDR2 as SVGEGT. Trimming removed 5 bases at V and 0 bases at J, with 7 bases between. CDR3 length: 13 residues. The CDR3 DNA reads as TGTGCCAGCAGTCCAGTCATGAACACTGAAGCTTTCTTT. Its protein product is CASSPVMNTEAFF.

This clone was seen just once. The V and J genes are TRBV5-1 and TRBJ2-7; TRBD2 matches 12 bases. This CDR3 region has 14 residues. The V and J ends lost 0 bases and 6 bases, in that order; junction bases with no gene match: 1. CDR1 is SGHRS, CDR2 YFSETQ, per germline. The CDR3: CASSLGTSGIEQYF. The CDR3 coding sequence is TGCGCCAGCAGCTTGGGGACTAGCGGGATCGAGCAGTACTTC.

The chain joins TRBV4-1 to TRBJ2-2; 10 nucleotides align to TRBD1. The ends lost 3 bases at V and 3 bases at J; junction bases unmatched: 7. The CDR3 is 17 residues long. The V gene's germline CDR1 is MGHRA and CDR2 YSYEKL. The DNA of the CDR3 is TGCGCCAGCAGCCACGGACAGGGGGGATTGGACACCGGGGAGCTGTTTTTT. Translating it yields CASSHGQGGLDTGELFF.

There are a few counts of this clone. In DNA form, the CDR3 reads TGCGCCACCGGGACTGATGGGACCGGGGAGCTGTTTTTT. Translated: CATGTDGTGELFF. The chain couples TRBV5-1 to TRBJ2-2; weak D call: TRBD2 (6 bases). Germline-derived CDR1 and CDR2 are SGHRS and YFSETQ. This CDR3 contains 13 residues. The V and J ends lost 9 bases and 5 bases respectively, with 14 bases between them. The full variable domain, with the rest looked up from reference TRBV5-1 and TRBJ2-2, is KAGVTQTPRYLIKTRGQQVTLSCSPISGHRSVSWYQQTPGQGLQFLFEYFSETQRNKGNFPGRFSGRQFSNSRSEMNVSTLELGDSALYLCATGTDGTGELFFGEGSRLTVL.

The gene calls are TRBV27 and TRBJ2-1; D gene uncertain. CDR1 MNHEY and CDR2 SMNVEV come from the germline V gene (reference sequence). Trimming took off 2 bases at V and 10 bases at J, with 12 bases between the two ends. The CDR3 runs 13 residues. The DNA of the CDR3 is TGTGCCAGCAGTTTAGGTGTATTGGACGAGCAGTTCTTC. Translated: CASSLGVLDEQFF.

V usage is TRBV7-2 and J usage is TRBJ2-7; possibly TRBD2 for D (6 bases). With 5 bases removed from V and 7 bases from J, the gap between germline ends came to 15 bases. Per germline, CDR1 SGHTA and CDR2 FQGNSA. This CDR3 comprises 13 residues. The CDR3, as DNA: TGTGCCAGCAGCGGAAGCCGCGCGGGAGAGCAGTACTTC. It translates to CASSGSRAGEQYF.

V usage is TRBV28 and J usage is TRBJ1-1; D possibly corresponds to TRBD1 (6 bases). The CDR3 sequence is 14 residues long. V lost 2 bases, J lost 6 bases, and 13 bases lay in between. Germline values: CDR1 MDHEN, CDR2 SYDVKM. The chain's CDR3 is CASSLKGGRSEAFF. DNA of the CDR3: TGTGCCAGCAGTTTAAAGGGGGGGAGGTCTGAAGCTTTCTTT.

The rearrangement joins TRBV28 to TRBJ1-1; TRBD1 matches at 7 bases. The germline V gene encodes CDR1 MDHEN and CDR2 SYDVKM. CDR3 size: 16 residues. V lost 6 bases, J lost 0 bases, and 10 bases stayed unmatched. As DNA, the CDR3 is TGTGCCAGCAGGATTTATAGTGGGACAGTGAACACTGAAGCTTTCTTT. Translating gives CASRIYSGTVNTEAFF.

The rearrangement joins TRBV7-8 to TRBJ1-2, with TRBD1 as a possible D gene (6 bases). V was trimmed by 1 base and J by 3 bases, leaving 9 bases between them. Germline CDR1 is SGHVS and CDR2 is FQNEAQ. The CDR3 contains 14 residues. CDR3: CASSLGGGDYGYTF. The CDR3, as DNA: TGTGCCAGCAGCTTAGGCGGGGGCGACTATGGCTACACCTTC.

The chain employs TRBV27 and TRBJ1-1; D is possibly TRBD1 (6 bases). Germline V CDR1 and CDR2: MNHEY, SMNVEV (reference sequence). This CDR3 spans 14 amino acids. Trimming removed 2 bases from V and 2 bases from J, with 9 bases in between. CDR3 sequence: CASSLRGSNTEAFF. The DNA of the CDR3 is TGTGCCAGCAGTTTAAGGGGGTCCAACACTGAAGCTTTCTTT.

This clone was detected a few times. This chain connects TRBV5-8 to TRBJ1-2; D ambiguous. CDR1 and CDR2 (germline): SGHTS, YDEGEE. This CDR3 spans 10 amino acids. The ends were cut back, 2 bases at V and 4 bases at J, with 0 bases in the middle. CDR3 sequence: CASSFYGYTF. The CDR3 coding sequence is TGTGCCAGCAGCTTCTATGGCTACACCTTC.

The genes are TRBV27 and TRBJ1-1; 10 positions agree with TRBD1. Germline CDR1 is MNHEY and CDR2 is SMNVEV (reference sequence). This CDR3 is 17 amino acids long. V was pared by 5 bases and J by 0 bases, with 9 bases of the junction left unmatched. The DNA of the CDR3 is TGTGCCAGCAGTACCGCCGGGACAGGGGCAATGAACACTGAAGCTTTCTTT. As protein: CASSTAGTGAMNTEAFF.

The chain uses TRBV2 and TRBJ1-2; D may be TRBD1 (5 bases). Germline CDR1 is SNHLY and CDR2 is FYNNEI. The CDR3 has 13 residues. V was shortened by 4 bases and J by 7 bases, with 13 bases between the two germline ends. CDR3 sequence reads: CASSVLGQSGYTF. CDR3 bases: TGTGCCAGCAGTGTCTTGGGGCAGTCTGGCTACACCTTC. Filled out from reference TRBV2 and TRBJ1-2, the complete variable domain reads EPEVTQTPSHQVTQMGQEVILRCVPISNHLYFYWYRQILGQKVEFLVSFYNNEISEKSEIFDDQFSVERPDGSNFTLKIRSTKLEDSAMYFCASSVLGQSGYTFGSGTRLTVV.

V gene TRBV28 combines with J gene TRBJ2-1; 8 bases agree with TRBD1. CDR3 length equals 16 residues. Looked up from germline, CDR1 is MDHEN and CDR2 is SYDVKM. V shed 6 bases and J 7 bases; nucleotides not matched to a gene: 14. CDR3 loop: CASSSGSGGAGNEQFF. For the CDR3, the DNA is TGTGCCAGCAGCTCGGGGTCAGGGGGCGCTGGGAATGAGCAGTTCTTC.

The gene calls are TRBV19 and TRBJ1-5; possibly TRBD1 for D (6 bases). The CDR3 has 15 amino acids. V was pared by 6 bases and J by 2 bases, with 14 bases between. Germline assignment: CDR1 LNHDA and CDR2 SQIVND (reference sequence). The CDR3 nucleotides read TGTGCCAGTAGCCAGGACAGCGGTGGCAATCAGCCCCAGCATTTT. Translation: CASSQDSGGNQPQHF.